Listed here is a single T cell receptor (beta chain). Its target is not known. The sample is drawn from a study of pediatric ulcerative colitis. Study findings and constraints: A couple of rectal clonotypes were found only in ulcerative colitis patients, all of them.

Trimming left V 2 bases short and J 0 bases short, with 11 bases between. Per the germline V gene, CDR1 is LNHDA and CDR2 is SQIVND (reference sequence). There are 16 residues in the CDR3. Rectal tissue came from one to two pinch biopsies taken at colonoscopy. TCRdb's copy holds only in-frame clones and misses some; the assay was immunoSEQ multiplex PCR. The repertoire has over 15,000 clones, roughly 80% of them found once; the top ten carry 6.6%. This chain uses TRBV19 with TRBJ2-1, with D possibly being TRBD2 (5 bases). The sample consisted of gut tissue. This clonotype was sampled from a boy younger than 18 with moderate ulcerative colitis. CDR3 loop: CASSIYRGNSYNEQFF. Written as DNA, the CDR3 is TGTGCCAGTAGTATATATCGGGGAAACTCCTACAATGAGCAGTTCTTC.